Each of the 26 T cell receptor beta chains below was sequenced from the same sample in a study of PD-1 blockade in classical Hodgkin lymphoma. Each patient's relapse followed autologous stem cell transplantation, and brentuximab vedotin exposure varied. Clones were sequenced by immunoSEQ multiplex PCR, and TCRdb holds only the in-frame ones, with some missing. There are around 66,000 clones in the sample; 85% to 90% occur only once, and approximately 16% lies in the top ten. The source was peripheral blood mononuclear cells (PBMCs), collected at baseline. All receptors derive from a human donor with classical Hodgkin lymphoma.

This clone showed up just once. The gene calls are TRBV19 and TRBJ2-3; 8 nucleotides line up with TRBD2. The trim removed 3 bases at V and 6 bases at J, leaving 8 bases unmatched. This CDR3 is built from 15 residues. The V gene's germline CDR1 is LNHDA and CDR2 SQIVND (reference sequence). The CDR3: CASSIPGTSWDTQYF. For the CDR3, the DNA is TGTGCCAGTAGTATCCCCGGGACTAGTTGGGATACGCAGTATTTT.

The chain carries TRBV5-8 and TRBJ1-5; D is possibly TRBD1 (6 bases). In germline, CDR1 is SGHTS, CDR2 YDEGEE. The ends were cut back, 5 bases at V and 4 bases at J, with 10 bases in the middle. The CDR3 runs 13 residues. This CDR3 is CASSHQGNQPQHF. The CDR3 DNA sequence: TGTGCCAGCAGTCATCAGGGGAATCAGCCCCAGCATTTT.

This rearrangement joins TRBV6-5 to TRBJ2-7, with TRBD2 matching 7 bases. Germline CDR1 MNHEY, CDR2 SVGAGI. V was pared by 10 bases and J by 2 bases, with 14 bases of the junction left unmatched. This CDR3 is built from 15 residues. CDR3 coding DNA: TGTGCCACCCGAGGGAGAGGGACTAATCCCTACGAGCAGTACTTC. Translating it yields CATRGRGTNPYEQYF.

The chain has TRBV27 and TRBJ1-2, with D uncertain. Germline values: CDR1 MNHEY, CDR2 SMNVEV (reference sequence). This CDR3 comprises 16 residues. V shed 3 bases and J shed 0 bases, with 14 bases lying between them. CDR3 bases: TGTGCCAGCAGTTTCTACGGGCTCGGAGCTAACTATGGCTACACCTTC. Amino acids: CASSFYGLGANYGYTF.

The chain employs TRBV10-3 and TRBJ2-3; D unresolved. The CDR3 consists of 11 residues. V was trimmed by 3 bases and J by 4 bases, leaving 2 bases between them. Looked up from germline, CDR1 is ENHRY and CDR2 is SYGVKD. The CDR3 region is CAISDSDTQYF. The CDR3 DNA is TGTGCCATCAGTGACTCAGATACGCAGTATTTT.

The rearrangement uses TRBV9 and TRBJ1-2, with 8 bases that match TRBD1. CDR3 length: 17 residues. Germline V lookup: CDR1 SGDLS, CDR2 YYNGEE. V lost 4 bases, J lost 4 bases, and 15 bases stayed unmatched. The CDR3 DNA reads as TGTGCCAGCAGCCCGAGGACAGGGAAGGCGGAATTCTATGGCTACACCTTC. Encoded protein: CASSPRTGKAEFYGYTF.

On this clone itself: Distinct nucleotide sequences in the sample also encode this CDR3. The V and J genes are TRBV18 and TRBJ2-3; unclear D gene. The CDR3 has 12 amino acids. Germline assignment: CDR1 KGHSH and CDR2 LQKENI. V was clipped by 0 bases and J by 3 bases, with 1 base between them. The CDR3 DNA follows: TGTGCCAGCTCACCACCGACAGATACGCAGTATTTT. Protein product: CASSPPTDTQYF.

This sequence joins TRBV7-2 and TRBJ1-2, with D possibly TRBD1 on 5 matching bases. The CDR3 covers 13 residues. Germline assignment: CDR1 SGHTA and CDR2 FQGNSA. Trimming cost V 5 bases and J 5 bases, with 12 bases left between them. The CDR3, as DNA: TGTGCCAGCAGCCCGGGACTCCCTTATGGCTACACCTTC. Residues: CASSPGLPYGYTF.

This sequence joins TRBV30 and TRBJ1-2; the D gene is possibly TRBD1 (5 bases). The germline V gene encodes CDR1 GTSNPN and CDR2 SVGIG (reference sequence). V was clipped by 1 base and J by 4 bases, with 16 bases between them. This CDR3 is 15 amino acids long. The CDR3 nucleotides read TGTGCCTGGAGTGCCCGACAGAGCGTACGCTATGGCTACACCTTC. This encodes CAWSARQSVRYGYTF.

V gene TRBV9 combines with J gene TRBJ1-5; D not certain. The CDR3 runs 14 residues. With 0 bases removed from V and 0 bases from J, the gap between germline ends came to 4 bases. Germline CDR1 and CDR2: SGDLS and YYNGEE. The CDR3 DNA follows: TGTGCCAGCAGCGTAGAGGGTAGCAATCAGCCCCAGCATTTT. Translated: CASSVEGSNQPQHF.

CDR3 DNA: TGCGCCAGCAGCACAGTCAATGAGCAGTTCTTC. Its translation is CASSTVNEQFF. The gene calls are TRBV5-1 and TRBJ2-1, with D unclear. CDR1 and CDR2 (germline): SGHRS, YFSETQ. CDR3 length: 11 residues. Trimming shortened V by 4 bases and J by 6 bases, and 5 bases separated the two germline ends.

In regard to this clone: One end of the junction is discordant with germline, which a read error may explain. V and J are TRBV7-7 and TRBJ1-1; D might be TRBD1 (6 bases). From germline, CDR1 is SSHAT and CDR2 FNYEAQ (reference sequence). CDR3 length: 19 residues. The CDR3 region is CASSSTGSNVVLGISEAFF. In DNA form, the CDR3 reads TGTGCTAGCAGCTCCACAGGGTCTAACGTGGTCTTAGGTATCTCTGAAGCTTTCTTT.

V is TRBV5-6 and J is TRBJ2-2; D call uncertain. The germline V gene encodes CDR1 SGHDT and CDR2 YYEEEE. The CDR3 is 14 amino acids. V shed 4 bases and J shed 5 bases, with 12 bases lying between them. The CDR3 loop is CASSPPVGTGELFF. In DNA, the CDR3 is TGTGCCAGCAGCCCCCCTGTGGGGACCGGGGAGCTGTTTTTT.

V and J are TRBV7-2 and TRBJ2-2; the D gene is possibly TRBD1 (6 bases). The CDR3 totals 16 residues. The germline gives CDR1 SGHTA, CDR2 FQGNSA. V shed 5 bases and J shed 4 bases, with 17 bases lying between them. The CDR3 DNA follows: TGTGCCAGCAGCAGACAGGTCTCAATCGGCACCGGGGAGCTGTTTTTT. This codes for CASSRQVSIGTGELFF.

The chain employs TRBV5-1 and TRBJ1-1; D is uncertain. This CDR3 is built from 12 residues. CDR1 and CDR2 (germline): SGHRS, YFSETQ. The V end was cut by 0 bases, the J end by 3 bases, with 3 bases between. In DNA, the CDR3 is TGCGCCAGCAGCTTGGGACACACTGAAGCTTTCTTT. Its protein is CASSLGHTEAFF.

This chain connects TRBV9 to TRBJ2-7, with a weak D call TRBD1 (6 bases). CDR1 is SGDLS and CDR2 is YYNGEE in the germline V gene. Trimming left V 7 bases short and J 2 bases short, with 13 bases between. The CDR3 has 13 residues. In nucleotides, the CDR3 is TGTGCCAGCGGACACAGGGTCCCCTACGAGCAGTACTTC. It is translated as CASGHRVPYEQYF.

This clone has just one count. The chain combines TRBV5-6 with TRBJ2-3, with TRBD2 identical over 7 bases. The junction had 6 bases not matched to a gene; V was cut back by 3 bases and J by 2 bases. CDR1 and CDR2 (germline): SGHDT, YYEEEE. The CDR3 runs 15 residues. The CDR3 DNA sequence: TGTGCCAGCAGCTGGTTCAGCGGGGTCACAGATACGCAGTATTTT. Protein sequence: CASSWFSGVTDTQYF.

The chain couples TRBV11-2 to TRBJ2-7; D is perhaps TRBD1 or TRBD2 (5 bases each). Deletions cut 4 bases from V and 0 bases from J, with 10 bases between. Germline V gene sequence: CDR1 SGHAT, CDR2 FQNNGV. The CDR3 runs to 14 residues. CDR3 loop: CASSSRGISYEQYF. In DNA form, the CDR3 reads TGTGCCAGCAGCTCCCGGGGCATCTCCTACGAGCAGTACTTC.

V and J are TRBV29-1 and TRBJ2-3, with D perhaps TRBD2 (5 bases). The V end lost 8 bases, the J end lost 1 base, and 16 bases lay between the germline ends. The CDR3 consists of 14 residues. Germline-derived CDR1 and CDR2 are SQVTM and ANQGSEA. The CDR3 spells CSTRWRTGTDTQYF. The DNA for the CDR3 is TGCAGCACCCGATGGAGGACGGGCACAGATACGCAGTATTTT.

J is TRBJ1-4 and V is TRBV7-2, with D unresolved. This CDR3 is 15 amino acids long. Between the trimmed V and J ends, which lost 6 bases and 0 bases, there was a span of 11 bases. Germline values: CDR1 SGHTA, CDR2 FQGNSA. For the CDR3, the DNA is TGTGCCAGCAGACAAAGACAAGCAACTAATGAAAAACTGTTTTTT. It codes for CASRQRQATNEKLFF.

The gene calls are TRBV4-1 and TRBJ2-2; 11 positions agree with TRBD2. V shed 4 bases and J 2 bases; nucleotides not matched to a gene: 3. There are 16 residues in the CDR3. Germline loops: CDR1 MGHRA, CDR2 YSYEKL. CDR3 in DNA: TGCGCCAGCAGCCGACTAGCGGGGCTCAACACCGGGGAGCTGTTTTTT. It specifies CASSRLAGLNTGELFF.

The genes are TRBV28 and TRBJ1-5; D not certain. This CDR3 is built from 15 residues. CDR1 and CDR2 from the germline V gene are MDHEN and SYDVKM. Trimming removed 5 bases from V and 3 bases from J, with 14 bases in between. Written as DNA, the CDR3 is TGTGCCAGCAGTGCCTCCGGGATTGTCAATCAGCCCCAGCATTTT. The encoded protein is CASSASGIVNQPQHF.

J is TRBJ2-7 and V is TRBV10-3; D may be TRBD1 or TRBD2 (6 bases each). The V end was cut by 2 bases, the J end by 6 bases, with 14 bases between. This CDR3 region has 14 residues. CDR1 is ENHRY and CDR2 is SYGVKD in the germline V gene. CDR3 protein: CAISEQPGASEQYF. CDR3 nucleotide sequence: TGTGCCATCAGTGAGCAGCCGGGGGCTAGCGAGCAGTACTTC.

The chain links TRBV5-6 to TRBJ2-2; 8 bases map to TRBD1. After removal of 4 bases from V and 6 bases from J, the junction contained 11 bases not matched to a gene. Germline CDR1 reads SGHDT; CDR2 reads YYEEEE. This CDR3 spans 16 amino acids. The CDR3 DNA follows: TGTGCCAGCAGCACCGCTCGGAGACAGGGGCCCGGGGAGCTGTTTTTT. Protein: CASSTARRQGPGELFF.

The chain couples TRBV15 to TRBJ1-5; the D gene is possibly TRBD1 (6 bases). Germline CDR1 and CDR2: LNHNV and YYDKDF (reference sequence). The CDR3 runs to 19 residues. Trimming stripped 3 bases from V and 0 bases from J, with 21 bases between. CDR3 bases: TGTGCCACCAGCAGTCGGTATGGGGGCGGTGGGAGTAGCAATCAGCCCCAGCATTTT. As protein: CATSSRYGGGGSSNQPQHF.

The chain couples TRBV13 to TRBJ1-2; tentatively, D is TRBD1 (5 bases). There are 14 residues in the CDR3. CDR1 and CDR2 (germline): PRHDT, FYEKMQ (reference sequence). The V gene lost 4 bases and the J gene lost 6 bases, with 15 bases spanning the gap. The CDR3 sequence: CASSSLGGGDGYTF. CDR3 coding DNA: TGTGCCAGCAGCTCCCTTGGGGGGGGAGATGGCTACACCTTC.